This entry is about one T cell receptor beta chain. These data belong to a study of OX40 agonist ivuxolimab in advanced cancers. V was shortened by 3 bases and J by 3 bases, with 12 bases between the two germline ends. This CDR3 is built from 14 residues. From germline, CDR1 is SGHNT and CDR2 YENEEA. Repertoires were generated with immunoSEQ multiplex PCR, while TCRdb's copy carries only in-frame clones and drops some. The sample lists about 27,000 clones; around 79% were seen once. Material: CD4+ or CD8+ T cells sorted from blood, obtained in a trial of the OX40 agonist ivuxolimab. The source of this sequence is an adult with an advanced solid tumor such as melanoma, head and neck, liver or kidney cancer. This sequence joins TRBV11-3 and TRBJ2-7; the D is unclear. The CDR3 DNA reads TGTGCCAGCAGCTTTTCCACTGGCTTCTACGAGCAGTACTTC. Protein sequence: CASSFSTGFYEQYF.